The entry below describes one T cell receptor (beta chain). Its antigen is as yet unknown. Sequencing templates came from extracted RNA that was reverse transcribed into cDNA. Measured with immunoSEQ multiplex PCR; TCRdb has only the in-frame clones, and not every one. Of 150,000 or so clones listed, 50% to 65% are singletons. The CDR3 is 16 amino acids. The sorting of PBMCs gave CD4+ and CD8+ T cells. The data were obtained in a study of CD8+ T cells in alopecia areata. Study outcomes and limitations: Researchers report lesional scalp, most notably alopecia totalis/universalis, outstripped normal scalp in clonality. With patients, TCR sharing proved less clear than in mice, a difference possibly related to HLA.

The material sequenced was CD4+ T cells sorted from blood. The chain combines TRBV1 with TRBJ2-3; TRBD2 is the table's D call, not checked against the DNA. TRBV1 is flagged as a pseudogene. The TCR originated in a human donor in good health. CDR3 DNA sequence: TGCACCAGCAGCCAAGGACGGGGAGCATTGGGTGATACGCAGTATTTT. Translating it yields CTSSQGRGALGDTQYF.